Sequencing of this TCR beta chain was carried out in a study of blood T cell repertoires in COVID-19. Overall study: The United States, Italy and Spain provided the acute and convalescent COVID-19 samples. Sources were T cells, B-cell-depleted T cells, or PBMCs; the material itself was cDNA or gDNA.

Germline values: CDR1 WNHNN, CDR2 SYGVQD (reference sequence). Germline trimming cut 4 bases from V and 10 bases from J; bases unmatched to any gene: 10. The CDR3 length is 16 residues. In the authors' workflow: Amplifying reference gene primers gave estimates of nucleated cell counts. Sequencing used immunoSEQ multiplex PCR; TCRdb keeps in-frame clones, though not all of them. For V, J and clone size, that table is used; D and trimming come from the DNA. This sample has roughly 120,000 clones, with about 82% found just once. The rearrangement joins TRBV10-1 to TRBJ2-1; 13 nucleotides align to TRBD2. The source material was peripheral blood. This clonotype was obtained from a human donor in a cohort sampled during active COVID-19. The DNA of the CDR3 is TGCGCCAGCAGTGGGACTAGCGGGAGCCCTAGAAGGGAGCAGTTCTTC. Encoded protein: CASSGTSGSPRREQFF.